This TCR beta chain appears in the sequencing data of a study of blood T cell repertoires in COVID-19. Study information: PBMCs, B-cell-depleted T cells, or T cells were the source of the cDNA or gDNA that made up the material.

Germline V gene data show CDR1 as LGHDT and CDR2 as YNNKEL (reference sequence). The V and J ends lost 5 bases and 10 bases respectively, with 18 bases between them. The CDR3 has 14 residues. Per the authors' pipeline: Nucleated cell number was recorded as an estimate derived from reference gene primer amplification. Assay: immunoSEQ multiplex PCR; the TCRdb copy retains only in-frame clones and omits some. For V, J and clone size, that table is used; D and trimming come from the DNA. This sample has about 230,000 clones, with roughly 90% found just once. The V and J genes are TRBV3-1 (or the pseudogene TRBV3-2) and TRBJ2-1; tentative D call: TRBD2 (5 bases). This clonotype originated in a woman under 40 with acute COVID-19. Sequenced: PBMCs or T cells enriched from blood (not recorded which). The CDR3 sequence: CASSEGPWTWEQFF. CDR3 DNA sequence: TGTGCCAGCAGCGAAGGACCTTGGACTTGGGAGCAGTTCTTC.